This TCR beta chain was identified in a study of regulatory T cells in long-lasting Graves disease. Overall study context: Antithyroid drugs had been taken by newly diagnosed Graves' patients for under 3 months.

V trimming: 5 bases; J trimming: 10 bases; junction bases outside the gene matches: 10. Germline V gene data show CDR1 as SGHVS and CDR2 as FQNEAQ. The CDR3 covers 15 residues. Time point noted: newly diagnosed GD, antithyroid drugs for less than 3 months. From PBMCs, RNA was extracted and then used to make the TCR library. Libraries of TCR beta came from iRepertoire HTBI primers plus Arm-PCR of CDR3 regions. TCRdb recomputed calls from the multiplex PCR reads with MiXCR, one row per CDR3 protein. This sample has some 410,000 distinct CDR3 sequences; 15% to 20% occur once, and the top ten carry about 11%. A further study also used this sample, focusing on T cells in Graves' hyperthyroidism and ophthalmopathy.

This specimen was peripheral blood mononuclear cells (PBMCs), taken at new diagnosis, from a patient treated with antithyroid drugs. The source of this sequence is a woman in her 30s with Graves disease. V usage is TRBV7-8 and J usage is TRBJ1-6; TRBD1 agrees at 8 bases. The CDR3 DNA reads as TGTGCCAGCAGCCTGCAGGGGGCGGCCCAATCACCCCTCCACTTT. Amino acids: CASSLQGAAQSPLHF.